A selection of T cell receptor beta chains follows, all from one sample in a study of early T cells in non-severe SARS-CoV-2 infection. TCRdb processed the 5' RACE reads anew with MiXCR; each CDR3 protein has one entry. The table lists roughly 51,000 distinct CDR3 sequences, about 8% of them singletons. The input for sequencing was whole blood, taken at baseline. These receptor sequences come from an adult who was a healthcare worker with PCR-confirmed SARS-CoV-2 infection or an uninfected control (not recorded which). Both conserved end residues are part of each CDR3. The D gene is left open where the match is weak. The size of a clone is reported for some rows only, either as once, few or many, or as a class for expanded clones.

CDR3,DNA,D,size,V,J
CASSGPKGADQPQHF,TGTGCCAGCAGCGGACCAAAGGGGGCCGATCAGCCCCAGCATTTT,TRBD1,many,TRBV7-2,TRBJ1-5
CSAARQGAYGYTF,TGCAGTGCTGCAAGACAGGGGGCGTATGGCTACACCTTC,TRBD1,few,TRBV20-1,TRBJ1-2
CATSRKAGGNIQYF,TGTGCCACCAGCAGAAAGGCGGGAGGGAACATTCAGTACTTC,TRBD2,.,TRBV15,TRBJ2-4
CASSNPPPGSVEETQYF,TGTGCCAGCAGCAACCCCCCGCCGGGGTCTGTCGAAGAGACCCAGTACTTC,.,.,TRBV21-1,TRBJ2-5
CASSLGLNTGELFF,TGCGCCAGCAGCTTGGGACTTAACACCGGGGAGCTGTTTTTT,.,many,TRBV5-1,TRBJ2-2
CASSFESAGEQFF,TGTGCCAGCAGCTTCGAAAGCGCTGGTGAGCAGTTCTTC,.,many,TRBV7-9,TRBJ2-1
CASSLTGTGVPYEQYF,TGTGCCAGCAGTTTAACTGGGACAGGCGTACCCTACGAGCAGTACTTC,TRBD1,few,TRBV27,TRBJ2-7
CASSYELAGVAKNIQYF,TGTGCCAGCAGTTACGAGTTGGCAGGGGTGGCCAAAAACATTCAGTACTTC,.,many,TRBV6-2/TRBV6-3,TRBJ2-4
CASSPSPQGSPLHF,TGCGCCAGCAGCCCCTCCCCTCAAGGCTCACCCCTCCACTTT,.,few,TRBV4-3,TRBJ1-6
CASSRFSGTYNEQFF,TGTGCCAGCAGCAGATTCAGCGGTACCTACAATGAGCAGTTCTTC,.,.,TRBV3-1,TRBJ2-1
CAWMDKTGGRVLSNQPQHF,TGTGCCTGGATGGATAAGACAGGGGGAAGGGTATTGAGCAATCAGCCCCAGCATTTT,TRBD1,many,TRBV30,TRBJ1-5
CASSLFRGGFYNEQFF,TGTGCCAGCAGCTTGTTTCGCGGGGGTTTCTACAATGAGCAGTTCTTC,TRBD2,few,TRBV5-4,TRBJ2-1
CASSLWAPIRGSYNSPLHF,TGTGCCAGCAGTTTATGGGCACCCATCCGCGGCTCCTATAATTCACCCCTCCACTTT,.,.,TRBV27,TRBJ1-6
CASSTPPGRTNTEAFF,TGTGCCAGTAGTACCCCCCCCGGTCGGACGAACACTGAAGCTTTCTTT,.,.,TRBV19,TRBJ1-1
CASSFWGTGANVLTF,TGTGCCAGCAGCTTTTGGGGGACCGGGGCCAACGTCCTGACTTTC,.,.,TRBV7-9,TRBJ2-6
CASSQPGPSYGYTF,TGTGCCAGCAGTCAACCCGGACCGTCCTATGGCTACACCTTC,.,many,TRBV7-9,TRBJ1-2
CASSSPSEVGELFF,TGTGCCAGTAGTAGTCCTTCGGAGGTCGGGGAGCTGTTTTTT,.,many,TRBV19,TRBJ2-2
CAIRDHRLAGVVGELFF,TGTGCCATCAGAGACCACCGACTAGCGGGAGTCGTCGGGGAGCTGTTTTTT,TRBD2,many,TRBV10-3,TRBJ2-2
CASRLESRAEETQYF,TGTGCAAGTCGCTTAGAGAGTCGGGCAGAAGAGACCCAGTACTTC,.,many,TRBV12-2,TRBJ2-5
CATKRGNTGELFF,TGTGCCACCAAGCGGGGAAACACCGGGGAGCTGTTTTTT,TRBD2,.,TRBV24-1,TRBJ2-2
CASRGQNTGELFF,TGTGCCAGCAGGGGGCAAAACACCGGGGAGCTGTTTTTT,.,.,TRBV28,TRBJ2-2
CSVSGTGSYYEQYF,TGCAGCGTGTCCGGGACAGGGTCCTACTACGAGCAGTACTTC,TRBD1,few,TRBV29-1,TRBJ2-7
CASNRLAGADTQYF,TGTGCCAGCAACAGACTAGCGGGAGCAGATACGCAGTATTTT,TRBD2,few,TRBV9,TRBJ2-3
CSARLKDRGAGANVLTF,TGCAGTGCCCGGCTAAAGGACAGGGGCGCTGGGGCCAACGTCCTGACTTTC,TRBD1,few,TRBV20-1,TRBJ2-6
CASSEGPTQYF,TGTGCCAGCAGTGAAGGGCCAACCCAGTACTTC,.,few,TRBV6-1,TRBJ2-5
CASSLTSGRPDTQYF,TGTGCCAGCAGCTTAACCAGCGGGAGACCAGATACGCAGTATTTT,TRBD2,many,TRBV7-2,TRBJ2-3
CASGFGLAGNTGELFF,TGTGCTAGTGGTTTTGGGCTAGCGGGGAACACCGGGGAGCTGTTTTTT,TRBD2,.,TRBV12-5,TRBJ2-2
CASSQVAGNTEVFF,TGCGCCAGCAGCCAAGTAGCAGGGAACACTGAAGTTTTCTTT,.,.,TRBV4-3,TRBJ1-1